The 21 T cell receptor beta chains listed next were all sequenced from one sample in a study of blood T cell repertoires in COVID-19. Sequencing was performed with immunoSEQ multiplex PCR; in TCRdb, only in-frame clones are kept and a portion is missing. Among 250,000 to 350,000 clones listed, about nine tenths were seen once. Sequencing used peripheral blood. The source of these receptors is a woman in her 30s with COVID-19, enrolled during active disease.

The rearrangement joins TRBV7-9 to TRBJ2-1, with 12 bases identical to TRBD2. The CDR3 is 17 amino acids. The germline V gene encodes CDR1 SEHNR and CDR2 FQNEAQ (reference sequence). V lost 6 bases to trimming and J lost 5 bases; unmatched junction nucleotides: 11. The CDR3 reads CASRYGLAGPKDNEQFF. CDR3 DNA sequence: TGTGCCAGCAGATACGGACTAGCGGGACCGAAGGACAATGAGCAGTTCTTC.

The chain recombines TRBV5-1 with TRBJ2-7, with 11 bases matching TRBD2. CDR1 SGHRS and CDR2 YFSETQ come from the germline V gene. The CDR3 contains 16 residues. The V gene end was trimmed by 0 bases and the J gene end by 6 bases; junction bases not matched to a gene: 8. The CDR3 nucleotides are TGCGCCAGCAGCTTGGTTGCTAGCGGGAGGTCGGGCGAGCAGTACTTC. It specifies CASSLVASGRSGEQYF.

The V and J genes are TRBV24-1 and TRBJ2-2; D unclear. This CDR3 has 13 amino acids. Germline V gives CDR1 KGHDR, CDR2 SFDVKD. V was pared by 9 bases and J by 5 bases, with 12 bases between. CDR3 protein: CATRPGYTGELFF. The CDR3 DNA reads as TGTGCCACCCGGCCAGGTTATACCGGGGAGCTGTTTTTT.

The CDR3 reads CSVGRQATQYF. CDR3 in DNA: TGCAGCGTTGGTCGTCAAGCTACGCAGTATTTT. The V call is TRBV29-1, the J call TRBJ2-3; unclear D gene. Looked up from germline, CDR1 is SQVTM and CDR2 is ANQGSEA. This CDR3 has 11 amino acids. Trimming took 4 bases from V and 8 from J, leaving 10 bases between them.

Regarding this clone: The same CDR3 is also encoded by other DNA sequences in this sample. The chain joins TRBV5-1 to TRBJ2-7; no definite D call. The CDR3 totals 14 residues. CDR1 and CDR2 from the germline V gene are SGHRS and YFSETQ. The germline V and J ends were trimmed by 0 bases and 0 bases, with 7 bases remaining between them. Written as DNA, the CDR3 is TGCGCCAGCAGCTTGGGCGCCACCTCCTACGAGCAGTACTTC. It specifies CASSLGATSYEQYF.

In its sample, this clone was seen once. This rearrangement joins TRBV28 to TRBJ1-5; 7 nucleotides align to TRBD1. V lost 4 bases to trimming and J lost 5 bases; unmatched junction nucleotides: 17. Germline lookup yields CDR1 MDHEN and CDR2 SYDVKM. CDR3 length: 18 amino acids. The CDR3 spells CASSSKPGTVGRYQPQHF. The CDR3, as DNA: TGTGCCAGCAGTTCAAAACCCGGGACAGTAGGCAGGTATCAGCCCCAGCATTTT. The variable domain in full, with the rest retrieved from reference TRBV28 and TRBJ1-5, is DVKVTQSSRYLVKRTGEKVFLECVQDMDHENMFWYRQDPGLGLRLIYFSYDVKMKEKGDIPEGYSVSREKKERFSLILESASTNQTSMYLCASSSKPGTVGRYQPQHFGDGTRLSIL.

The chain combines TRBV5-1 with TRBJ1-1; perhaps TRBD1 as D (6 bases). This CDR3 region has 14 residues. V dropped 4 bases and J dropped 3 bases, with 13 bases sitting between them. Germline V gives CDR1 SGHRS, CDR2 YFSETQ. The CDR3 nucleotides are TGCGCCAGCAGCCCGACAGGTAAAGACACTGAAGCTTTCTTT. Protein sequence: CASSPTGKDTEAFF.

The CDR3 DNA sequence: TGTGAGTACACAGGGACCTATGGCTACACCTTC. Residues: CEYTGTYGYTF. The V and J genes are TRBV19 and TRBJ1-2; D is perhaps TRBD1 (6 bases). The germline V gene has CDR1 LNHDA and CDR2 SQIVND (reference sequence). The CDR3 is 11 residues long.

J is TRBJ2-7 and V is TRBV19; TRBD1 is a possible D gene (6 bases). The germline gives CDR1 LNHDA, CDR2 SQIVND (reference sequence). This CDR3 spans 14 amino acids. The V gene lost 5 bases and the J gene lost 2 bases, with 13 bases spanning the gap. The CDR3 region has the DNA TGTGCCAGTAGTCCGCTGGGGGCCCCCTACGAGCAGTACTTC. This codes for CASSPLGAPYEQYF.

The chain recombines TRBV5-1 with TRBJ2-1; 10 nucleotides match TRBD2. V trimming: 0 bases; J trimming: 4 bases; junction bases outside the gene matches: 4. The CDR3 length is 16 residues. Germline-derived CDR1 and CDR2 are SGHRS and YFSETQ. CDR3 sequence (DNA): TGCGCCAGCAGCTTGGAAGCGGGAGGGTTGTACAATGAGCAGTTCTTC. Protein product: CASSLEAGGLYNEQFF.

The sample holds one count of this clone. The chain couples TRBV25-1 to TRBJ2-5; the match to TRBD1 covers 9 bases. There are 14 residues in the CDR3. Trimming at V came to 6 bases and at J to 5 bases, leaving 7 bases not matched to a gene. From germline, CDR1 is MGHDK and CDR2 SYGVNS. The CDR3, as DNA: TGTGCCAGCAGGGGGGGACAGGGTGAGGAGACCCAGTACTTC. It yields the protein CASRGGQGEETQYF.

This rearrangement joins TRBV18 to TRBJ2-7; 7 bases agree with TRBD2. The junction had 9 bases not matched to a gene; V was cut back by 5 bases and J by 5 bases. The CDR3 length is 14 residues. In germline, CDR1 is KGHSH, CDR2 LQKENI. The CDR3 here is CASSAGVQIDEQYF. The CDR3 region has the DNA TGTGCCAGCTCAGCGGGGGTACAGATCGACGAGCAGTACTTC.

The CDR3 bases are TGTGCCAGTAGTATGGCCGGGACTAACACCGGGGAGCTGTTTTTT. Translation: CASSMAGTNTGELFF. The V gene is TRBV19, the J gene TRBJ2-2; D might be TRBD2 (6 bases). This CDR3 has 15 amino acids. Germline V gene lookup returns CDR1 LNHDA and CDR2 SQIVND (reference sequence). Between the trimmed V and J ends, which lost 3 bases and 2 bases, there was a span of 10 bases.

The chain uses TRBV10-3 and TRBJ1-1; 8 bases agree with TRBD1. In germline, CDR1 is ENHRY, CDR2 SYGVKD. The CDR3 spans 13 residues. The junction had 2 bases not matched to a gene; V was cut back by 6 bases and J by 2 bases. The CDR3 sequence is CAISQGANTEAFF. DNA for the CDR3: TGTGCCATCAGCCAGGGGGCAAACACTGAAGCTTTCTTT.

The chain uses TRBV6-6 and TRBJ1-3; D is unresolved. Germline V gene sequence: CDR1 MNHNY, CDR2 SVGAGI (reference sequence). V was cut by 4 bases and J by 0 bases, with 10 bases left in between. CDR3 length: 15 amino acids. The CDR3 coding sequence is TGTGCCAGCAGTTCCCCAGTCCTCTCTGGAAACACCATATATTTT. Amino acids: CASSSPVLSGNTIYF.

The genes are TRBV28 and TRBJ2-3, with TRBD2 identical over 7 bases. J gave up 10 bases and V 4 bases, and 14 bases lay outside the gene matches. The CDR3 has 15 amino acids. Per germline, CDR1 MDHEN and CDR2 SYDVKM. The CDR3 protein is CASSSAGVPLPPQYF. CDR3 in DNA: TGTGCCAGCAGTTCCGCGGGAGTACCCTTACCCCCGCAGTATTTT.

The table lists this clone with a few counts. This sequence joins TRBV27 and TRBJ1-2; no reliable D call. With 4 bases removed from V and 4 bases from J, the gap between germline ends came to 19 bases. Germline V gene data show CDR1 as MNHEY and CDR2 as SMNVEV (reference sequence). The CDR3 contains 16 residues. The CDR3, as DNA: TGTGCCAGCAGTTCCCCTAGTCGATTCGGCCCCTATGGCTACACCTTC. It yields the protein CASSSPSRFGPYGYTF.

The V and J genes are TRBV7-6 and TRBJ2-2; 10 bases are shared with TRBD1. V gave up 4 bases and J gave up 6 bases; unmatched junction bases: 5. CDR3 length: 15 amino acids. Looked up from germline, CDR1 is SGHVS and CDR2 is FNYEAQ. The CDR3 DNA reads TGTGCCAGCAGCTGGCCGGGACAGGGGTCCGGGGAGCTGTTTTTT. Translating it yields CASSWPGQGSGELFF.

The CDR3 protein is CASSPESIGEKLFF. The CDR3 nucleotides are TGTGCCAGCTCACCAGAAAGTATTGGCGAAAAACTGTTTTTT. V usage is TRBV18 and J usage is TRBJ1-4; no clear D gene. The germline V gene encodes CDR1 KGHSH and CDR2 LQKENI. This CDR3 spans 14 amino acids. The V and J ends lost 2 bases and 8 bases respectively, with 12 bases between them. The full variable domain, in which reference TRBV18 and TRBJ1-4 provide the parts outside the CDR3, is NAGVMQNPRHLVRRRGQEARLRCSPMKGHSHVYWYRQLPEEGLKFMVYLQKENIIDESGMPKERFSAEFPKEGPSILRIQQVVRGDSAAYFCASSPESIGEKLFFGSGTQLSVL.

The chain employs TRBV6-6 and TRBJ1-6; TRBD1 matches 7 bases. CDR3 length: 12 residues. From germline, CDR1 is MNHNY and CDR2 SVGAGI (reference sequence). Trimming at V came to 5 bases and at J to 8 bases, leaving 0 bases not matched to a gene. CDR3 protein: CASSTGDSPLHF. CDR3 bases: TGTGCCAGCAGTACAGGGGATTCACCCCTCCACTTT.

In this sample, this clone turned up a few times. The chain recombines TRBV4-1 with TRBJ2-7; TRBD2 might be the D (6 bases). Germline CDR1 and CDR2: MGHRA and YSYEKL. CDR3 length: 17 amino acids. V lost 2 bases and J 2 bases, leaving 19 bases between the germline ends. The CDR3 nucleotides are TGCGCCAGCAGCCAAATCCTTGGCGGGACGGCCGCCTACGAGCAGTACTTC. Translation: CASSQILGGTAAYEQYF.